These 23 T cell receptor beta chains share one sample of origin, sequenced in a study of cytomegalovirus exposure and HLA in healthy donors. The repertoire was sequenced with immunoSEQ multiplex PCR; TCRdb's copy has only in-frame clones and lacks some. The data show approximately 150,000 clones, roughly nine tenths seen once. Material for sequencing was PBMCs. The receptors stem from a man in his late teens or twenties in good health and CMV-seronegative.

The rearrangement links TRBV6-5 to TRBJ2-7, with D tentatively TRBD2 (6 bases). CDR3 length: 14 amino acids. V was clipped by 7 bases and J by 0 bases, with 13 bases between them. From germline, CDR1 is MNHEY and CDR2 SVGAGI. CDR3 in DNA: TGTGCCAGCACCCGTGGACTAATCTCCTACGAGCAGTACTTC. This encodes CASTRGLISYEQYF.

This chain links TRBV13 with TRBJ2-3; TRBD1 agrees at 8 bases. Germline V CDR1 and CDR2: PRHDT, FYEKMQ (reference sequence). This CDR3 spans 14 amino acids. V was pared by 5 bases and J by 4 bases, with 5 bases of the junction left unmatched. This CDR3 reads CASSPADRADTQYF. In DNA form, the CDR3 reads TGTGCCAGCAGCCCCGCGGACAGGGCAGATACGCAGTATTTT.

The chain combines TRBV6-1 with TRBJ2-7; 7 nucleotides line up with TRBD1. Germline CDR1 and CDR2: MNHNS and SASEGT. This CDR3 comprises 13 residues. Losses at the gene ends were 6 bases for V and 3 bases for J; bases not matched to a gene: 5. The CDR3 reads CASRGGLSYEQYV. CDR3 DNA: TGTGCCAGCAGAGGGGGCCTAAGCTACGAGCAGTACGTC.

V and J are TRBV9 and TRBJ1-1; perhaps TRBD1 as D (5 bases). V lost 0 bases and J 0 bases, leaving 9 bases between the germline ends. This CDR3 comprises 15 residues. Germline V CDR1 and CDR2: SGDLS, YYNGEE. In nucleotides, the CDR3 is TGTGCCAGCAGCGTAGGGGGCAACCTGAACACTGAAGCTTTCTTT. This codes for CASSVGGNLNTEAFF. Complete variable domain (other parts from reference TRBV9 and TRBJ1-1): DSGVTQTPKHLITATGQRVTLRCSPRSGDLSVYWYQQSLDQGLQFLIQYYNGEERAKGNILERFSAQQFPDLHSELNLSSLELGDSALYFCASSVGGNLNTEAFFGQGTRLTVV.

The chain links TRBV18 to TRBJ1-2; 7 nucleotides align to TRBD1. Germline V gene data show CDR1 as KGHSH and CDR2 as LQKENI. CDR3 length equals 16 residues. V lost 3 bases and J lost 5; bases outside the gene matches: 12. CDR3 nucleotides: TGTGCCAGCTCACCCTATCACGAGGGGGCCTTATATGGCTACACCTTC. Translation: CASSPYHEGALYGYTF.

The chain links TRBV18 to TRBJ2-4; 9 nucleotides agree with TRBD1. In germline, CDR1 is KGHSH, CDR2 LQKENI. CDR3 length: 14 amino acids. Trimming took 3 bases from V and 7 from J; bases not matched to a gene: 4. The CDR3 bases are TGTGCCAGCTCACCGCGGACAGGGGATAACATTCAGTACTTC. Residues: CASSPRTGDNIQYF.

V and J are TRBV6-5 and TRBJ1-1; TRBD1 matches at 7 bases. From germline, CDR1 is MNHEY and CDR2 SVGAGI. The ends lost 5 bases at V and 5 bases at J; junction bases unmatched: 5. The CDR3 length is 13 residues. In nucleotides, the CDR3 is TGTGCCAGCAGTAATGCAGGGGGTACTGAAGCTTTCTTT. Protein sequence: CASSNAGGTEAFF.

The chain couples TRBV7-8 to TRBJ1-4; D unresolved. The CDR3 spans 15 residues. CDR1 SGHVS and CDR2 FQNEAQ come from the germline V gene. V lost 5 bases and J lost 0, with 10 bases in between. The CDR3 nucleotides are TGTGCCAGCAGCAGCACTGATGCAACTAATGAAAAACTGTTTTTT. Translation: CASSSTDATNEKLFF.

V gene TRBV7-2 combines with J gene TRBJ2-1, with D possibly being TRBD1 (5 bases). Germline lookup yields CDR1 SGHTA and CDR2 FQGNSA. The germline V and J ends were trimmed by 0 bases and 4 bases, with 10 bases remaining between them. The CDR3 has 15 amino acids. This CDR3 is CASSLAGGAYNEQFF. DNA for the CDR3: TGTGCCAGCAGCTTAGCCGGTGGGGCTTACAATGAGCAGTTCTTC.

The genes are TRBV7-8 and TRBJ2-3; 8 bases map to TRBD1. With V trimmed by 3 bases and J by 0 bases, 8 bases remained unmatched. Germline V gene sequence: CDR1 SGHVS, CDR2 FQNEAQ. This CDR3 has 17 amino acids. CDR3 nucleotides: TGTGCCAGCAGCTTGGACCCAGGGGGCGCTAGCACAGATACGCAGTATTTT. Amino acid sequence: CASSLDPGGASTDTQYF.

CDR3 residues: CASSPRQGRNEQFF. As DNA, the CDR3 is TGTGCCAGCAGTCCCAGGCAGGGTCGGAATGAGCAGTTCTTC. The chain carries TRBV6-5 and TRBJ2-1; D is perhaps TRBD1 (5 bases). This CDR3 region has 14 residues. The germline V gene encodes CDR1 MNHEY and CDR2 SVGAGI. V shed 5 bases and J shed 7 bases, with 15 bases lying between them.

V and J are TRBV5-3 and TRBJ1-6; 8 bases map to TRBD1. TRBV5-3 is placed among ORFs of uncertain function. This CDR3 is built from 19 residues. V was pared by 0 bases and J by 7 bases, with 15 bases of the junction left unmatched. CDR3 bases: TGTGCCAGAAGCTTGGGAAAAACAGGGGGAAAATCTCGGAATTCACCCCTCCACTTT. It encodes CARSLGKTGGKSRNSPLHF.

The chain carries TRBV7-3 and TRBJ1-1; 10 nucleotides line up with TRBD1. This CDR3 region has 16 residues. Germline CDR1 reads SGHTA; CDR2 reads FQGTGA. The J segment lost 5 bases and the V segment lost 5 bases, leaving 11 bases of the junction unmatched. Here the CDR3 reads CASSPNGGTGETEAFF. DNA for the CDR3: TGTGCCAGCAGCCCTAACGGCGGGACAGGGGAGACTGAAGCTTTCTTT.

V gene TRBV27 combines with J gene TRBJ2-7; 10 positions agree with TRBD2. This CDR3 contains 15 residues. The germline V gene encodes CDR1 MNHEY and CDR2 SMNVEV (reference sequence). Trimming cost V 6 bases and J 2 bases; bases outside gene matches: 7. The chain's CDR3 is CASSLQAGGTYEQYV. CDR3 DNA sequence: TGTGCCAGCAGCCTACAAGCGGGAGGGACCTACGAGCAGTACGTC.

The chain is built from TRBV12-5 and TRBJ2-4; D may be TRBD2 (6 bases). The CDR3 runs 16 residues. V lost 6 bases and J lost 0, with 15 bases in between. The germline V gene encodes CDR1 LGHNT and CDR2 FRNRAP. This chain's CDR3 is CASGSSRDLAKNIQYF. The CDR3 region has the DNA TGTGCTAGTGGCTCCTCGCGGGACTTAGCCAAAAACATTCAGTACTTC.

The chain couples TRBV2 to TRBJ1-5, with 8 bases identical to TRBD1. The CDR3 has 15 residues. Germline trimming cut 1 base from V and 3 bases from J; bases unmatched to any gene: 2. Germline lookup yields CDR1 SNHLY and CDR2 FYNNEI. The CDR3 is CASSEGTGNNQPQHF. The CDR3 DNA reads as TGTGCCAGCAGTGAAGGGACAGGGAACAATCAGCCCCAGCATTTT.

This clone came up once. The chain couples TRBV7-9 to TRBJ2-3; the D gene is possibly TRBD2 (6 bases). In germline, CDR1 is SEHNR, CDR2 FQNEAQ (reference sequence). This CDR3 is built from 15 residues. V was trimmed by 4 bases and J by 3 bases, leaving 14 bases between them. CDR3 sequence: CASSSEGSATDTQYF. The DNA of the CDR3 is TGTGCCAGCAGCTCGGAGGGATCAGCTACAGATACGCAGTATTTT.

This rearrangement joins TRBV7-2 to TRBJ2-3; 14 nucleotides match TRBD2. Germline CDR1 reads SGHTA; CDR2 reads FQGNSA. There are 16 residues in the CDR3. V lost 5 bases to trimming and J lost 8 bases; unmatched junction nucleotides: 9. The CDR3 is CASSRTSGGFSATQYF. The CDR3 nucleotides are TGTGCCAGCAGCCGGACTAGCGGGGGGTTTTCGGCTACGCAGTATTTT.

Here the CDR3 reads CASSVTGRDTQYF. CDR3 sequence (DNA): TGTGCCAGCAGCGTTACGGGTAGGGATACGCAGTATTTT. The chain joins TRBV9 to TRBJ2-3; D gene unclear. CDR3 length: 13 amino acids. Germline V lookup: CDR1 SGDLS, CDR2 YYNGEE. V was trimmed by 2 bases and J by 6 bases, leaving 10 bases between them. Combining the CDR3 with reference TRBV9 and TRBJ2-3 gives the whole variable domain DSGVTQTPKHLITATGQRVTLRCSPRSGDLSVYWYQQSLDQGLQFLIQYYNGEERAKGNILERFSAQQFPDLHSELNLSSLELGDSALYFCASSVTGRDTQYFGPGTRLTVL.

This sequence joins TRBV5-7 and TRBJ2-7; 8 bases map to TRBD1. TRBV5-7 is an open reading frame, and its role is uncertain. This CDR3 has 16 residues. With V trimmed by 0 bases and J by 0 bases, 5 bases remained unmatched. CDR3 in amino acids: CASSLEGQEHSYEQYV. CDR3 sequence (DNA): TGTGCCAGCAGCTTGGAGGGACAGGAGCACTCCTACGAGCAGTACGTC.

The rearrangement uses TRBV27 and TRBJ1-1; a weak D match, TRBD1 (5 bases). CDR1 MNHEY and CDR2 SMNVEV come from the germline V gene (reference sequence). V lost 8 bases and J 1 base, leaving 11 bases between the germline ends. The CDR3 extends over 13 amino acids. CDR3 bases: TGTGCCAGCCGAACGGGGGGGAACACTGAAGCTTTCTTT. Amino acids: CASRTGGNTEAFF.

This chain joins TRBV10-3 and TRBJ1-1; 11 bases are shared with TRBD1. The CDR3 loop spans 15 amino acids. In germline, CDR1 is ENHRY, CDR2 SYGVKD. The V segment lost 6 bases and the J segment 4 bases; nucleotides outside the gene matches: 7. As DNA, the CDR3 is TGTGCCATCAGGGTCCCGGGACAGGGGGGCACTGAAGCTTTCTTT. Encoded protein: CAIRVPGQGGTEAFF.

This chain joins TRBV5-5 and TRBJ2-5, with 10 bases that match TRBD2. The germline V gene has CDR1 SGHKS and CDR2 YYEKEE (reference sequence). CDR3 length: 16 residues. V was pared by 0 bases and J by 0 bases, with 2 bases of the junction left unmatched. CDR3 in amino acids: CASSLGLAGYQETQYF. Written as DNA, the CDR3 is TGTGCCAGCAGCTTGGGACTAGCGGGCTACCAAGAGACCCAGTACTTC.